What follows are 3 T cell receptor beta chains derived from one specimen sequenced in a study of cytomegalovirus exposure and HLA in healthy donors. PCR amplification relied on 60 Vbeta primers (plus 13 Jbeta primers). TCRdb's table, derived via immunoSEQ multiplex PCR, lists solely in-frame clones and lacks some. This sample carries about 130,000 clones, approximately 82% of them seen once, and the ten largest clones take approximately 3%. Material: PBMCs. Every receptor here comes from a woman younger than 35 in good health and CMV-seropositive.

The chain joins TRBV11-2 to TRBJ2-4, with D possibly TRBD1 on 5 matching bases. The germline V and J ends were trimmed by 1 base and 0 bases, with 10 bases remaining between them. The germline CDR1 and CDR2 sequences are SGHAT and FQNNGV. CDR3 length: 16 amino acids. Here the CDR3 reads CASSLGDSLAKNIQYF. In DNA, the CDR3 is TGTGCCAGCAGCTTAGGTGACAGTCTAGCCAAAAACATTCAGTACTTC.

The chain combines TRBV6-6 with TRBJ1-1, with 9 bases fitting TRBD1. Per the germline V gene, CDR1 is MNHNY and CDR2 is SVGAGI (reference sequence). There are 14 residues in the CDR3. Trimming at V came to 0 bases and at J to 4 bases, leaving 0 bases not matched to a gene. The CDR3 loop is CASSYSTGGTEAFF. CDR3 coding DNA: TGTGCCAGCAGTTACTCGACAGGGGGCACTGAAGCTTTCTTT.

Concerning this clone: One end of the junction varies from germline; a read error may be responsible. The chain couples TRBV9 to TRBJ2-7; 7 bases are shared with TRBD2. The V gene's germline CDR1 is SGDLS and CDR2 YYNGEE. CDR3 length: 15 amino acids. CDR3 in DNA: TGTACCAGCAGCGTATCGCCGGGGGGATCCTACGAGCAGTACTTC. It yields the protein CTSSVSPGGSYEQYF.